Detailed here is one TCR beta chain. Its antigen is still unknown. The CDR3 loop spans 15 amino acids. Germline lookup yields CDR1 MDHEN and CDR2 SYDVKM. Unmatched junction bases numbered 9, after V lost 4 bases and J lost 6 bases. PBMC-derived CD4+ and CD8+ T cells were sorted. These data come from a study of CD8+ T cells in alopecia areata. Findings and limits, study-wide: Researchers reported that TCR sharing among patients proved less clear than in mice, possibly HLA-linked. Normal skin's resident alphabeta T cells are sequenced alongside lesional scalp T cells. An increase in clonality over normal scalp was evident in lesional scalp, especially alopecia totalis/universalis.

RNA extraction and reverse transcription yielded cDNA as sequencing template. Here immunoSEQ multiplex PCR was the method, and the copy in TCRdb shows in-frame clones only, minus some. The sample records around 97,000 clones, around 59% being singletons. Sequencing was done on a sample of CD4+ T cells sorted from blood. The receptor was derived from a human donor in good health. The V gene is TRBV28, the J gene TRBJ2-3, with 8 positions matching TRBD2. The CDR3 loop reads CASSSLSGGLDTQYF. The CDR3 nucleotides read TGTGCCAGCAGTTCCTTAAGCGGGGGCCTCGATACGCAGTATTTT. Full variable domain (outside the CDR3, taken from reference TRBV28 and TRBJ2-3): DVKVTQSSRYLVKRTGEKVFLECVQDMDHENMFWYRQDPGLGLRLIYFSYDVKMKEKGDIPEGYSVSREKKERFSLILESASTNQTSMYLCASSSLSGGLDTQYFGPGTRLTVL.